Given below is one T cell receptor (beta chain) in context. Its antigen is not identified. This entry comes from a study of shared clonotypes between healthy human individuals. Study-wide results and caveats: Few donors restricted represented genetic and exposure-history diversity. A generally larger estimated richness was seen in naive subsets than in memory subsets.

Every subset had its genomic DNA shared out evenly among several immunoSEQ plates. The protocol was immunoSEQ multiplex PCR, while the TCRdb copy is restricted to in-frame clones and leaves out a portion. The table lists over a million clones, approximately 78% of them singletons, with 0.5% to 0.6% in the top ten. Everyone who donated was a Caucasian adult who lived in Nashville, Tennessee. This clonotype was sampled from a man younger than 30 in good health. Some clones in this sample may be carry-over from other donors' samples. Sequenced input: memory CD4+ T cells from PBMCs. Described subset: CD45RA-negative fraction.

CDR3 loop: CASSLYLTDTQYF. Written as DNA, the CDR3 is TGTGCCAGCAGCTTATACCTCACAGATACGCAGTATTTT. V and J are TRBV7-3 and TRBJ2-3; D uncertain. The CDR3 has 13 amino acids. With 2 bases removed from V and 2 bases from J, the gap between germline ends came to 5 bases. Germline CDR1 and CDR2: SGHTA and FQGTGA.